Below are 7 T cell receptor beta chains sequenced from a single sample in a study of T cells in Graves' hyperthyroidism and ophthalmopathy. TCR beta CDR3 regions were amplified from RNA transcripts. Initially, a first-round RT-PCR of the TCR CDR3 employed the HTBI primer set. From the multiplex PCR reads, TCRdb called clonotypes with MiXCR, one entry per CDR3 protein. The sample has fewer than 450,000 distinct CDR3 sequences, approximately 18% seen once. Sequencing used blood. The receptors were sampled from a man aged 18 to 29 with Graves' ophthalmopathy.

In this sample, this clonotype turned up many times. The chain joins TRBV6-1 to TRBJ1-5; the match to TRBD1 covers 8 bases. The CDR3 extends over 18 amino acids. The ends lost 2 bases at V and 2 bases at J; junction bases unmatched: 11. Germline CDR1 MNHNS, CDR2 SASEGT. DNA of the CDR3: TGTGCCAGCAGTGAATGGTGGATCGGACAGGGCGGCAATCAGCCCCAGCATTTT. As protein: CASSEWWIGQGGNQPQHF.

V gene TRBV4-2 combines with J gene TRBJ1-4, with D unresolved. Trimming left V 4 bases short and J 10 bases short, with 16 bases between. Germline V gene data show CDR1 as LGHNA and CDR2 as YNFKEQ. This CDR3 region has 14 residues. This CDR3 reads CASSPGEGRGKLFF. DNA of the CDR3: TGTGCCAGCAGCCCCGGGGAGGGCAGAGGAAAACTGTTTTTT.

J is TRBJ2-3 and V is TRBV6-1, with 8 nucleotides matching TRBD2. The CDR3 is 18 residues long. Germline V gene data show CDR1 as MNHNS and CDR2 as SASEGT. The junction had 8 bases not matched to a gene; V was cut back by 0 bases and J by 0 bases. CDR3 DNA: TGTGCCAGCAGTGAAGCGAGCGGGGGTACCAAGAGCACAGATACGCAGTATTTT. It is translated as CASSEASGGTKSTDTQYF.

This clonotype was observed many times. The chain carries TRBV5-5 and TRBJ1-6; D gene unclear. Trimming removed 2 bases at V and 2 bases at J, with 14 bases between. Germline CDR1 SGHKS, CDR2 YYEKEE (reference sequence). CDR3 size: 17 residues. The CDR3 sequence: CASSFSASSPYNSPLHF. In DNA, the CDR3 is TGTGCCAGCAGCTTCTCGGCCTCCAGCCCCTATAATTCACCCCTCCACTTT.

V and J are TRBV7-2 and TRBJ1-5, with D possibly TRBD1 on 5 matching bases. Looked up from germline, CDR1 is SGHTA and CDR2 is FQGNSA. V was cut by 5 bases and J by 11 bases, with 16 bases left in between. This CDR3 is 13 amino acids long. For the CDR3, the DNA is TGTGCCAGCAGCAAGGGGACGGGCTCGTCCCAGCATTTT. It yields the protein CASSKGTGSSQHF.

This clonotype was detected only a few times. This rearrangement joins TRBV7-2 to TRBJ2-7; TRBD2 matches 9 bases. The germline gives CDR1 SGHTA, CDR2 FQGNSA. The CDR3 extends over 15 amino acids. J gave up 2 bases and V 5 bases, and 7 bases lay outside the gene matches. DNA for the CDR3: TGTGCCAGCAGCATCGAAGCGGGGGGACCCTACGAGCAGTACTTC. Translated, it gives CASSIEAGGPYEQYF.

This clonotype was seen repeatedly, ten times or more. V and J are TRBV5-1 and TRBJ2-3; TRBD1 agrees at 7 bases. The junction had 5 bases not matched to a gene; V was cut back by 4 bases and J by 0 bases. The germline CDR1 and CDR2 sequences are SGHRS and YFSETQ. This CDR3 contains 15 residues. In DNA, the CDR3 is TGCGCCAGCAGCGCATCGACAGGGAGCACAGATACGCAGTATTTT. As protein: CASSASTGSTDTQYF. Full variable domain (outside the CDR3, taken from reference TRBV5-1 and TRBJ2-3): KAGVTQTPRYLIKTRGQQVTLSCSPISGHRSVSWYQQTPGQGLQFLFEYFSETQRNKGNFPGRFSGRQFSNSRSEMNVSTLELGDSALYLCASSASTGSTDTQYFGPGTRLTVL.